This T cell receptor beta chain was recorded in a study of Graves' ophthalmopathy and Graves' hyperthyroidism. Study-wide background: Peripheral blood was collected at initial diagnosis, before any treatment. Notes on the study in general: Progression of ophthalmopathy was predicted by the model with about 66% sensitivity and less than 85% specificity.

The study amplified TCR beta CDR3 regions using RNA transcripts. HTBI-primed first-round RT-PCR preceded second-round multiplex PCR. TCRdb fed the multiplex PCR reads into MiXCR, producing one record per CDR3 protein. The sample contains 40,000 to 45,000 distinct CDR3 sequences, around 50% of which appear only once. The V gene's germline CDR1 is MNHNS and CDR2 SASEGT. The CDR3 consists of 16 residues. Trimming removed 5 bases at V and 6 bases at J, with 23 bases between. On this clonotype itself: What it recognizes is unknown.

The sequencing sample was made of peripheral blood. The J gene is TRBJ2-7, the V gene TRBV6-1; D tentatively fits TRBD1 or TRBD2 (6 bases each). This TCR was sampled from an adult man with Graves' ophthalmopathy. The CDR3: CASSYSTALQGGEQYF. The CDR3 coding sequence is TGTGCCAGCAGTTACTCCACAGCGCTACAGGGAGGCGAGCAGTACTTC.